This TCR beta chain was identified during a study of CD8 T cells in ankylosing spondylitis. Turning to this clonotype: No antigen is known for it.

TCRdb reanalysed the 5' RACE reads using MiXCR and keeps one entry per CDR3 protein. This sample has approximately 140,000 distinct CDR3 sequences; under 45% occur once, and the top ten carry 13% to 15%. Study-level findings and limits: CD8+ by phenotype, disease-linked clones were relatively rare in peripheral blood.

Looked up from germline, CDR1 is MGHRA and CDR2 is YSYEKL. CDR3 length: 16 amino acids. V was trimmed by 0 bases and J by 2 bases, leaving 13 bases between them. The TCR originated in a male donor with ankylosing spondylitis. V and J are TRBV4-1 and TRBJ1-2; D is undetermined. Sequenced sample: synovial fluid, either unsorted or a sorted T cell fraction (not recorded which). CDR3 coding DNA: TGCGCCAGCAGCCAAGAACCGGGGAGGAGAAACTATGGCTACACCTTC. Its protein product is CASSQEPGRRNYGYTF.